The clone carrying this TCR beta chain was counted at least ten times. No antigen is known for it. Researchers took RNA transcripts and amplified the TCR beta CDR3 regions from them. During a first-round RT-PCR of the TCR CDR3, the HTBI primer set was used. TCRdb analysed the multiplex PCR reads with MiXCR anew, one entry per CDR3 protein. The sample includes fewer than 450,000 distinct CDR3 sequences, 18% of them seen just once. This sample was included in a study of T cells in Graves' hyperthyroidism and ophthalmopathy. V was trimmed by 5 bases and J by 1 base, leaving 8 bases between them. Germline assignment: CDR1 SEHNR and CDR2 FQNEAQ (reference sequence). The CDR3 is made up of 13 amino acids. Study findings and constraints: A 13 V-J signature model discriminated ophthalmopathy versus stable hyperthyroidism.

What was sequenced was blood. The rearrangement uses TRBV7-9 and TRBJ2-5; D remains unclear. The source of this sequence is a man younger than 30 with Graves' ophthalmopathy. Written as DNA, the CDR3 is TGTGCCAGCAGCCCTGTGGCCCAAGAGACCCAGTACTTC. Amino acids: CASSPVAQETQYF.